This entry lists 17 T cell receptor beta chains sequenced from one sample in a study of blood T cell repertoires in COVID-19. Assay: immunoSEQ multiplex PCR; the TCRdb copy retains only in-frame clones and omits some. The sample has about 130,000 clones, about four fifths seen once. Sequencing used peripheral blood. These receptors were taken from a woman aged 25 to 39 who had recovered from COVID-19.

This chain uses TRBV11-2 with TRBJ2-1; 10 bases line up with TRBD2. CDR3 length: 16 residues. V trimming: 2 bases; J trimming: 4 bases; junction bases outside the gene matches: 5. Germline CDR1 SGHAT, CDR2 FQNNGV. CDR3 loop: CASSLPSSGGYNEQFF. CDR3 DNA sequence: TGTGCCAGCAGCTTACCATCTAGCGGGGGTTACAATGAGCAGTTCTTC.

V and J are TRBV6-5 and TRBJ2-7; TRBD1 might be the D (6 bases). There are 14 residues in the CDR3. Trimming took 7 bases from V and 0 from J, leaving 13 bases between them. From germline, CDR1 is MNHEY and CDR2 SVGAGI. The CDR3 loop is CASTREGDSYEQYF. Written as DNA, the CDR3 is TGTGCCAGCACCCGTGAGGGGGACTCCTACGAGCAGTACTTC.

The chain recombines TRBV4-2 with TRBJ1-2; TRBD1 aligns across 8 bases. With 3 bases clipped from V and 0 bases from J, the junction kept 3 bases outside the gene matches. Germline V CDR1 and CDR2: LGHNA, YNFKEQ. CDR3 size: 15 residues. Here the CDR3 reads CASSQRTGPNYGYTF. CDR3 nucleotides: TGTGCCAGCAGCCAGCGGACAGGGCCTAACTATGGCTACACCTTC.

The chain carries TRBV3-1 (or the pseudogene TRBV3-2) and TRBJ2-3; 15 bases line up with TRBD2. This CDR3 has 19 amino acids. The V and J ends lost 1 base and 2 bases, in that order; junction bases with no gene match: 7. Germline assignment: CDR1 LGHDT and CDR2 YNNKEL (reference sequence). The CDR3 DNA reads TGTGCCAGCAGCCAAGGGCGGACTAGCGGGAGGGGATCCACAGATACGCAGTATTTT. This encodes CASSQGRTSGRGSTDTQYF.

V gene TRBV6-6 combines with J gene TRBJ1-1; 8 nucleotides agree with TRBD1. The CDR3 totals 14 residues. The V gene end was trimmed by 5 bases and the J gene end by 4 bases; junction bases not matched to a gene: 6. Germline loops: CDR1 MNHNY, CDR2 SVGAGI (reference sequence). The CDR3 sequence: CASSLDRGTTEAFF. The CDR3 nucleotides are TGTGCCAGCAGTCTCGACAGGGGCACCACTGAAGCTTTCTTT.

The V call is TRBV18, the J call TRBJ2-1; the D gene is possibly TRBD2 (6 bases). The CDR3 extends over 18 amino acids. Germline V CDR1 and CDR2: KGHSH, LQKENI. The V gene lost 6 bases and the J gene lost 4 bases, with 25 bases spanning the gap. DNA of the CDR3: TGTGCCAGCTCCGCTCTCGCGGGGTCCCAAAAGGGTTACAATGAGCAGTTCTTC. It translates to CASSALAGSQKGYNEQFF.

The V and J genes are TRBV14 and TRBJ2-3, with 8 bases identical to TRBD1. This CDR3 region has 15 residues. V shed 0 bases, J shed 2 bases, and the junction held 1 base outside the gene matches. Germline-derived CDR1 and CDR2 are SGHDN and FVKESK. The chain's CDR3 is CASSQDRGLTDTQYF. CDR3 nucleotide sequence: TGTGCCAGCAGCCAAGACAGGGGGCTCACAGATACGCAGTATTTT.

This clone has only a few counts. At the DNA level, this CDR3 is encoded by other sequences in the same sample as well. This chain links TRBV18 with TRBJ2-7, with TRBD2 as a possible D gene (5 bases). This CDR3 spans 14 amino acids. In germline, CDR1 is KGHSH, CDR2 LQKENI. V gave up 3 bases and J gave up 0 bases, with 9 bases separating them. CDR3 coding DNA: TGTGCCAGCTCACCGGAGGTCCGCTCCTACGAGCAGTACTTC. Its translation is CASSPEVRSYEQYF.

V gene TRBV23-1 combines with J gene TRBJ1-5, with 12 positions matching TRBD1. TRBV23-1 is noted as an ORF with a role that remains uncertain. This CDR3 contains 18 residues. Trimming cost V 4 bases and J 6 bases; bases outside gene matches: 13. Here the CDR3 reads CASSPTSRDRGRSQPQHF. As DNA, the CDR3 is TGCGCCAGCAGTCCTACCTCCCGGGACAGGGGGCGTAGTCAGCCCCAGCATTTT.

V is TRBV30 and J is TRBJ2-5, with a weak D call TRBD2 (6 bases). V was pared by 1 base and J by 9 bases, with 18 bases between. The CDR3 covers 14 residues. Germline CDR1 GTSNPN, CDR2 SVGIG (reference sequence). CDR3 nucleotides: TGTGCCTGGAGTGGGAGCTCACCGACGGGGGCCCAGTACTTC. It yields the protein CAWSGSSPTGAQYF.

The chain uses TRBV11-2 and TRBJ1-5; possibly TRBD1 for D (6 bases). The germline CDR1 and CDR2 sequences are SGHAT and FQNNGV. There are 19 residues in the CDR3. The germline V and J ends were trimmed by 1 base and 2 bases, with 21 bases remaining between them. The CDR3 nucleotides are TGTGCCAGCAGCTTAGGGCCCCCCGACAGGTCGCGAGGCAATCAGCCCCAGCATTTT. This encodes CASSLGPPDRSRGNQPQHF.

V gene TRBV27 combines with J gene TRBJ2-7, with 9 nucleotides matching TRBD1. V lost 3 bases, J lost 5 bases, and 11 bases stayed unmatched. The CDR3 sequence is 16 residues long. CDR1 is MNHEY, CDR2 SMNVEV, per germline (reference sequence). The CDR3 sequence is CASSLIGVDRGDEQYF. The CDR3 coding sequence is TGTGCCAGCAGTTTGATTGGGGTAGACAGGGGGGACGAGCAGTACTTC.

This chain connects TRBV3-1 (or the pseudogene TRBV3-2) to TRBJ2-5, with 7 bases lining up with TRBD1. The CDR3 totals 16 residues. The J segment lost 5 bases and the V segment lost 4 bases, leaving 13 bases of the junction unmatched. Germline lookup yields CDR1 LGHDT and CDR2 YNNKEL (reference sequence). CDR3 region: CASSPFIRGSGETQYF. CDR3 coding DNA: TGTGCCAGCAGCCCTTTTATCAGGGGGTCGGGGGAGACCCAGTACTTC.

V usage is TRBV9 and J usage is TRBJ1-3, with 7 bases matching TRBD1. V lost 4 bases, J lost 6 bases, and 7 bases stayed unmatched. This CDR3 has 14 residues. In germline, CDR1 is SGDLS, CDR2 YYNGEE. CDR3 coding DNA: TGTGCCAGCAGCCCTAGACAGGGTTTAAACACCATATATTTT. It translates to CASSPRQGLNTIYF.

The chain is built from TRBV6-5 and TRBJ1-2, with TRBD1 matching 11 bases. This CDR3 is built from 16 residues. Losses at the gene ends were 0 bases for V and 4 bases for J; bases not matched to a gene: 4. Per germline, CDR1 MNHEY and CDR2 SVGAGI. The CDR3 spells CASSYSGQGVGYGYTF. Written as DNA, the CDR3 is TGTGCCAGCAGTTACTCGGGACAGGGGGTCGGCTATGGCTACACCTTC.

J is TRBJ2-5 and V is TRBV4-2; 9 bases fit TRBD1. V shed 3 bases, J shed 5 bases, and the junction held 1 base outside the gene matches. The CDR3 spans 13 residues. Germline CDR1 reads LGHNA; CDR2 reads YNFKEQ. The CDR3 nucleotides read TGTGCCAGCAGCCAGGACAGGGGCGAGACCCAGTACTTC. This gives the protein CASSQDRGETQYF.

The chain links TRBV2 to TRBJ2-3; 12 bases map to TRBD2. V was clipped by 5 bases and J by 10 bases; unmatched bases: 13. Germline values: CDR1 SNHLY, CDR2 FYNNEI. CDR3 length: 16 amino acids. CDR3 protein: CASSTSGLAGGRAQYF. In nucleotides, the CDR3 is TGTGCCAGCAGTACCTCGGGGCTAGCGGGGGGGCGGGCGCAGTATTTT. Filled out from reference TRBV2 and TRBJ2-3, the complete variable domain reads EPEVTQTPSHQVTQMGQEVILRCVPISNHLYFYWYRQILGQKVEFLVSFYNNEISEKSEIFDDQFSVERPDGSNFTLKIRSTKLEDSAMYFCASSTSGLAGGRAQYFGPGTRLTVL.